The sequence of this TCR beta chain was determined in a study of identical twins. Points from the study as a whole: For monozygotic twins, models underestimated out-of-frame TCR alpha sharing.

Notes on this clonotype: Its antigen is unidentified.

Template switching introduced a universal primer site, and the cDNA bore unique molecular identifiers. TCRdb fed the 5' RACE reads into MiXCR, producing one record per CDR3 protein. The sample shows fewer than 500,000 distinct CDR3 sequences, roughly an eighth of them seen only once. This CDR3 is built from 15 residues. The germline CDR1 and CDR2 sequences are KGHDR and SFDVKD. V lost 4 bases to trimming and J lost 1 base; unmatched junction nucleotides: 3. The same specimen was also included in a second study, on yellow fever vaccine responses in identical twins. That paper states: Among the twins, the vaccine T cell response reportedly seemed partly convergent and partly personalized.

The receptor was derived from a woman between 18 and 29 years old in good health. The V and J genes are TRBV24-1 and TRBJ2-3; 8 positions match TRBD1. The specimen sequenced was CD4+ T cells sorted from blood. The CDR3 reads CATSDPDRGTDTQYF. In nucleotides, the CDR3 is TGTGCCACCAGTGACCCGGACAGGGGCACAGATACGCAGTATTTT.